This T cell receptor beta chain emerged from a study of T cells after yellow fever vaccination. The CDR3 contains 19 residues. V shed 1 base, J shed 0 bases, and the junction held 3 bases outside the gene matches. CDR1 and CDR2 (germline): LNHNV, YYDKDF (reference sequence). TCRdb re-analysed the 5' RACE reads in MiXCR, keeping a single row per CDR3 protein. The repertoire holds about 120,000 distinct CDR3 sequences, with 7% to 8.5% as singletons. The source of this sequence is a man between 25 and 39 years old who received the YFV17D yellow fever vaccine. Specimen: CD8+ T cells sorted from PBMCs, collected 45 days after the yellow fever booster vaccination. The chain couples TRBV15 to TRBJ2-6; 13 nucleotides line up with TRBD2. CDR3 protein: CATSRGLAGGNSGANVLTF. CDR3 bases: TGTGCCACCAGCAGAGGACTAGCGGGAGGCAACTCTGGGGCCAACGTCCTGACTTTC.